A single T cell receptor beta chain is shown here with its context. This entry belongs to a study of T cell changes during pregnancy in multiple sclerosis. Assay: immunoSEQ multiplex PCR; the TCRdb copy retains only in-frame clones and omits some. Of approximately 51,000 clones listed, approximately 92% are singletons. V lost 3 bases, J lost 10 bases, and 11 bases stayed unmatched. Germline CDR1 SGHTA, CDR2 FQGNSA. This CDR3 is built from 15 residues. The TCR sequence derives from a female donor with multiple sclerosis, enrolled in a pregnancy study. The sequenced sample was CD4+ T cells from peripheral blood mononuclear cells, obtained after pregnancy. J is TRBJ2-1 and V is TRBV7-2; 8 bases map to TRBD1. CDR3 in DNA: TGTGCCAGCAGCTTTACGACAGGGGCGTTTGGGGAGCAGTTCTTC. Translating gives CASSFTTGAFGEQFF.